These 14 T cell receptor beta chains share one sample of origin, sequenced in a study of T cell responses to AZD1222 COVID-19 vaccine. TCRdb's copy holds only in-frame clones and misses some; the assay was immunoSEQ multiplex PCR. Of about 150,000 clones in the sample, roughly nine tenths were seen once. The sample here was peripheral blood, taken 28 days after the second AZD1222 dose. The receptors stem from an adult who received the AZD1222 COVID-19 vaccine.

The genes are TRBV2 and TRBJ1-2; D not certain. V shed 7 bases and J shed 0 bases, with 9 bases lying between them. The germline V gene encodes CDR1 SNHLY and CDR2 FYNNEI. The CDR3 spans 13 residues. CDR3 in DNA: TGTGCCAGCACATACACAGCTAACTATGGCTACACCTTC. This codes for CASTYTANYGYTF. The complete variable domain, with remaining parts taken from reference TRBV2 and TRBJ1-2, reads EPEVTQTPSHQVTQMGQEVILRCVPISNHLYFYWYRQILGQKVEFLVSFYNNEISEKSEIFDDQFSVERPDGSNFTLKIRSTKLEDSAMYFCASTYTANYGYTFGSGTRLTVV.

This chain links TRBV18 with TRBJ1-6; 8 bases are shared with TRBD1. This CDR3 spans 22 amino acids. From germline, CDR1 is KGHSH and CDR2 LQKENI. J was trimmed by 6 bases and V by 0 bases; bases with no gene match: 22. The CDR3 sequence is CASSPPFEVWLQGDIGNSPLHF. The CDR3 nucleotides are TGTGCCAGCTCACCACCGTTCGAGGTTTGGTTACAGGGGGACATTGGTAATTCACCCCTCCACTTT.

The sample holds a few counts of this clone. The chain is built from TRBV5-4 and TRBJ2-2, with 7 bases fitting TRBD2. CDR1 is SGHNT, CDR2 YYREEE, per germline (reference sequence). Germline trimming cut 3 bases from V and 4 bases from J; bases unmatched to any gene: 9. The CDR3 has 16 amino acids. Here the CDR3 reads CASSSLAVRGTGELFF. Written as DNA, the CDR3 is TGTGCCAGCAGCTCTCTAGCGGTGCGAGGCACCGGGGAGCTGTTTTTT.

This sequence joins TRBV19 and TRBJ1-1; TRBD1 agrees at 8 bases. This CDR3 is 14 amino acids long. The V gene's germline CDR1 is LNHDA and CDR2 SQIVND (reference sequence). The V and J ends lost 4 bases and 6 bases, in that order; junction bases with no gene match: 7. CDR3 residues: CASSKPGTGPEAFF. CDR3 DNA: TGTGCCAGTAGTAAACCCGGGACAGGCCCTGAAGCTTTCTTT. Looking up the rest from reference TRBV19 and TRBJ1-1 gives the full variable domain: DGGITQSPKYLFRKEGQNVTLSCEQNLNHDAMYWYRQDPGQGLRLIYYSQIVNDFQKGDIAEGYSVSREKKESFPLTVTSAQKNPTAFYLCASSKPGTGPEAFFGQGTRLTVV.

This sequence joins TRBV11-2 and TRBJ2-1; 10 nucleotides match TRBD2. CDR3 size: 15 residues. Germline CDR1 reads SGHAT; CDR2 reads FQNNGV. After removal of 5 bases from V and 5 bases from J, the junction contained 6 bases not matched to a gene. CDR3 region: CASSKSSGSDNEQFF. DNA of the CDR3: TGTGCCAGCAGCAAATCTAGCGGGAGTGACAATGAGCAGTTCTTC.

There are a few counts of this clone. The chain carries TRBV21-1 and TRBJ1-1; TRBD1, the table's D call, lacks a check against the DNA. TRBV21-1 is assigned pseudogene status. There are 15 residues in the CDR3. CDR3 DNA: TGTGCCAGCAGCGAAGACGGACAGGGTAACACTGAAGCTTTCTTT. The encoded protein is CASSEDGQGNTEAFF.

This chain's CDR3 is CASSPQSGPLNTEAFF. Here the CDR3 DNA reads TGTGCCAGCAGCCCCCAGTCAGGGCCTCTGAACACTGAAGCTTTCTTT. V is TRBV7-6 and J is TRBJ1-1; D is perhaps TRBD1 (5 bases). Trimming stripped 5 bases from V and 0 bases from J, with 16 bases between. CDR1 is SGHVS, CDR2 FNYEAQ, per germline. The CDR3 is made up of 16 amino acids.

The CDR3 region is CATRTGGGTDTQYF. The CDR3 DNA sequence: TGTGCCACTCGAACTGGAGGCGGGACAGATACGCAGTATTTT. The chain links TRBV28 to TRBJ2-3, with D perhaps matching TRBD2 (5 bases). V was trimmed by 10 bases and J by 3 bases, leaving 17 bases between them. The germline CDR1 and CDR2 sequences are MDHEN and SYDVKM. CDR3 length: 14 residues.

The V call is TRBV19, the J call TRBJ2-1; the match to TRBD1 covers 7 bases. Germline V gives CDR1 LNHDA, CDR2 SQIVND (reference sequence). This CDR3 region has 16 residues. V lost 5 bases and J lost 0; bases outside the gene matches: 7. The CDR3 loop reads CASSPRGGVSYNEQFF. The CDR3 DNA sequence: TGTGCCAGTAGTCCCCGAGGGGGCGTCTCCTACAATGAGCAGTTCTTC. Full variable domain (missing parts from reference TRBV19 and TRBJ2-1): DGGITQSPKYLFRKEGQNVTLSCEQNLNHDAMYWYRQDPGQGLRLIYYSQIVNDFQKGDIAEGYSVSREKKESFPLTVTSAQKNPTAFYLCASSPRGGVSYNEQFFGPGTRLTVL.

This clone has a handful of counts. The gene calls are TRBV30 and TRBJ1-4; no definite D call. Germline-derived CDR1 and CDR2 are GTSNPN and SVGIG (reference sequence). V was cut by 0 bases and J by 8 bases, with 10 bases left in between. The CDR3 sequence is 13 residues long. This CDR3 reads CAWSVPLGEKLFF. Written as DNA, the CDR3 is TGTGCCTGGAGTGTTCCATTAGGAGAAAAACTGTTTTTT.

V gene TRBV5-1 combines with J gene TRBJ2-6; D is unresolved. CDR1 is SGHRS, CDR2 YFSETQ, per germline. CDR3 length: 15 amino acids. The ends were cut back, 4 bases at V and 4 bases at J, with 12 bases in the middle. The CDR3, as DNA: TGCGCCAGCAGCGTCCCGGGTGCCGGGGCCAACGTCCTGACTTTC. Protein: CASSVPGAGANVLTF.

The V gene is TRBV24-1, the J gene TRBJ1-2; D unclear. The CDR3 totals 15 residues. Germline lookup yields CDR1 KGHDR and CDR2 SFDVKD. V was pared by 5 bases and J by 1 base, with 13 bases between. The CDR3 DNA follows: TGTGCCACCAGTGGAGGGAACCCGGTTAACTATGGCTACACCTTC. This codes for CATSGGNPVNYGYTF.

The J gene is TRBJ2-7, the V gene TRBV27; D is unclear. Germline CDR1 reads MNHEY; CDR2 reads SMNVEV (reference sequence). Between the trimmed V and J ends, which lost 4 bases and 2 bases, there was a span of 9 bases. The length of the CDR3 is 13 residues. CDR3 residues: CASSSSDTYEQYF. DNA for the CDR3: TGTGCCAGCAGTTCATCAGATACCTACGAGCAGTACTTC.

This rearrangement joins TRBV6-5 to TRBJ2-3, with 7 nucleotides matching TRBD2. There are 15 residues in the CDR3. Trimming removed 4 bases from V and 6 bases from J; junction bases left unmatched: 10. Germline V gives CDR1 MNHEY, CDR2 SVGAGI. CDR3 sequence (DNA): TGTGCCAGCAGTTCTCAAAGACTAGCCGGGGATACGCAGTATTTT. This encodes CASSSQRLAGDTQYF.